One sample yielded the 18 T cell receptor beta chains listed below, sequenced in a study of T cells in Graves' hyperthyroidism and ophthalmopathy. Researchers amplified the TCR beta CDR3 regions from RNA transcripts. Carried out on the TCR CDR3, a first-round RT-PCR used the HTBI primer set. TCRdb recomputed calls from the multiplex PCR reads with MiXCR, one row per CDR3 protein. Of some 500,000 distinct CDR3 sequences in the sample, roughly a quarter were seen once. Sequenced sample: blood. These receptors were collected from a woman aged 30 to 39 with Graves' ophthalmopathy.

This clonotype was counted a few times. This chain uses TRBV4-1 with TRBJ2-7; no clear D. Trimming removed 0 bases at V and 1 base at J, with 7 bases between. From germline, CDR1 is MGHRA and CDR2 YSYEKL. The CDR3 runs 14 residues. The CDR3 sequence is CASSQDTASYEQYF. CDR3 coding DNA: TGCGCCAGCAGCCAAGATACAGCTTCCTACGAGCAGTACTTC.

Ten or more counts support this clonotype. V gene TRBV5-6 combines with J gene TRBJ1-2, with 8 bases matching TRBD1. The germline V gene encodes CDR1 SGHDT and CDR2 YYEEEE. There are 14 residues in the CDR3. V trimming: 2 bases; J trimming: 6 bases; junction bases outside the gene matches: 6. In DNA form, the CDR3 reads TGTGCCAGCAGCTTTACTCCAGGGGGCGATGGCTACACCTTC. This sequence encodes CASSFTPGGDGYTF.

The table lists this clonotype with many counts. This chain links TRBV7-9 with TRBJ2-2, with 7 bases identical to TRBD1. J was trimmed by 3 bases and V by 6 bases; bases with no gene match: 4. Germline CDR1 SEHNR, CDR2 FQNEAQ (reference sequence). The CDR3 extends over 14 amino acids. Here the CDR3 DNA reads TGTGCCAGCAGGGGGACAGCCGACACCGGGGAGCTGTTTTTT. Translated: CASRGTADTGELFF.

The chain uses TRBV24-1 and TRBJ2-2; D might be TRBD1 (5 bases). CDR1 is KGHDR and CDR2 is SFDVKD in the germline V gene. V lost 11 bases and J 0 bases, leaving 12 bases between the germline ends. This CDR3 is built from 14 residues. The DNA of the CDR3 is TGTGCCATCAGGCAGGGTTCGAACACCGGGGAGCTGTTTTTT. Translation gives CAIRQGSNTGELFF.

This clonotype was detected many times. This chain joins TRBV4-1 and TRBJ1-1, with no clear D. Germline V CDR1 and CDR2: MGHRA, YSYEKL. Trimming removed 3 bases from V and 0 bases from J, with 14 bases in between. The length of the CDR3 is 16 residues. CDR3 amino acids: CASSHGGTGMNTEAFF. The DNA of the CDR3 is TGCGCCAGCAGCCACGGAGGTACCGGGATGAACACTGAAGCTTTCTTT.

There are many counts of this clonotype. The V gene is TRBV12-5, the J gene TRBJ1-1, with 7 bases lining up with TRBD1. Germline V CDR1 and CDR2: LGHNT, FRNRAP. J lost 1 base, V lost 6 bases, and 5 bases had no gene match. The CDR3 contains 14 residues. This chain's CDR3 is CASGRTGPNTEAFF. The CDR3 DNA reads TGTGCTAGTGGAAGGACAGGCCCGAACACTGAAGCTTTCTTT.

This chain uses TRBV20-1 with TRBJ2-5; no clear D gene. The CDR3 sequence is 9 residues long. V lost 7 bases to trimming and J lost 3 bases, with 3 bases between them. CDR1 is DFQATT, CDR2 SNEGSKA, per germline (reference sequence). This CDR3 is CSVKETQYF. Written as DNA, the CDR3 is TGCAGTGTTAAAGAGACCCAGTACTTC.

This clonotype was seen only a few times. The chain joins TRBV5-1 to TRBJ1-1; possible D gene TRBD1, 5 bases. The CDR3 runs to 15 residues. V was shortened by 1 base and J by 4 bases, with 14 bases between the two germline ends. Germline lookup yields CDR1 SGHRS and CDR2 YFSETQ. As DNA, the CDR3 is TGCGCCAGCAGCTTGAACGCGGCAGGGACCACTGAAGCTTTCTTT. Translated, it gives CASSLNAAGTTEAFF.

This clonotype was seen a few times. The rearrangement joins TRBV6-5 to TRBJ1-2; 8 bases match TRBD1. The J segment lost 5 bases and the V segment lost 0 bases, leaving 5 bases of the junction unmatched. CDR1 is MNHEY, CDR2 SVGAGI, per germline. This CDR3 is 15 amino acids long. The CDR3 loop is CASSYSQGAEYGYTF. The CDR3 DNA is TGTGCCAGCAGTTACTCCCAGGGGGCTGAGTATGGCTACACCTTC.

This clonotype was detected ten times or more. The chain joins TRBV6-2 or TRBV6-3 to TRBJ2-2, with 7 bases fitting TRBD1. V trimming: 7 bases; J trimming: 3 bases; junction bases outside the gene matches: 5. The CDR3 contains 14 residues. Germline values: CDR1 MNHEY, CDR2 SVGEGT. DNA for the CDR3: TGTGCCAGCAAGACAGGGATCTACACCGGGGAGCTGTTTTTT. Its protein product is CASKTGIYTGELFF.

This clonotype was picked up many times. The chain links TRBV7-3 to TRBJ2-7; TRBD2 agrees at 10 bases. The junction had 9 bases not matched to a gene; V was cut back by 5 bases and J by 5 bases. The CDR3 spans 15 residues. Germline CDR1 is SGHTA and CDR2 is FQGTGA. The CDR3: CASSLLAGPRDEQYF. DNA of the CDR3: TGTGCCAGCAGCCTACTAGCGGGGCCTAGGGACGAGCAGTACTTC.

Only one count was recorded for this clonotype. V and J are TRBV24-1 and TRBJ2-7; tentative D call: TRBD1 (6 bases). Trimming took 5 bases from V and 4 from J, leaving 17 bases between them. Per the germline V gene, CDR1 is KGHDR and CDR2 is SFDVKD. CDR3 length: 15 residues. CDR3 amino acids: CATSAPGRGGYEQYF. As DNA, the CDR3 is TGTGCCACCAGTGCCCCGGGCAGGGGCGGATACGAGCAGTACTTC.

This clonotype has only a few counts. The chain recombines TRBV4-1 with TRBJ1-5; tentatively, D is TRBD1 (6 bases). Trimming stripped 4 bases from V and 0 bases from J, with 16 bases between. This CDR3 has 17 residues. Looked up from germline, CDR1 is MGHRA and CDR2 is YSYEKL. The CDR3 spells CASSRRTDSYSNQPQHF. The CDR3 nucleotides read TGCGCCAGCAGCCGGCGGACAGACTCATATAGCAATCAGCCCCAGCATTTT.

In this sample, this clonotype turned up a few times. The chain uses TRBV20-1 and TRBJ2-5; TRBD1 matches 7 bases. The CDR3 is made up of 15 amino acids. V shed 5 bases and J 7 bases; nucleotides not matched to a gene: 16. The germline V gene encodes CDR1 DFQATT and CDR2 SNEGSKA (reference sequence). The CDR3 reads CSAVTPGTEDWTQYF. The CDR3 DNA reads as TGCAGTGCTGTTACCCCCGGGACAGAAGATTGGACCCAGTACTTC.

The rearrangement links TRBV12-3 or TRBV12-4 to TRBJ1-2; TRBD1 matches 7 bases. J was trimmed by 1 base and V by 6 bases; bases with no gene match: 8. This CDR3 has 15 residues. The CDR3 DNA reads as TGTGCCAGCAGGGCGCGCCGACAGGGTAACTATGGCTACACCTTC. It encodes CASRARRQGNYGYTF.

This clonotype was recorded many times. The V and J genes are TRBV20-1 and TRBJ2-2; D uncertain. Germline V gene lookup returns CDR1 DFQATT and CDR2 SNEGSKA (reference sequence). V was shortened by 1 base and J by 4 bases, with 7 bases between the two germline ends. CDR3 size: 13 residues. The CDR3 sequence is CSARAIVTGELFF. In DNA, the CDR3 is TGCAGTGCTAGAGCCATTGTCACCGGGGAGCTGTTTTTT.

This clonotype was seen repeatedly, ten times or more. CDR3 in amino acids: CASSFNPQVNTEAFF. CDR3 coding DNA: TGTGCCAGCAGCTTTAACCCTCAGGTTAACACTGAAGCTTTCTTT. V is TRBV11-2 and J is TRBJ1-1; no definite D call. CDR1 and CDR2 from the germline V gene are SGHAT and FQNNGV. This CDR3 region has 15 residues. V was shortened by 3 bases and J by 2 bases, with 13 bases between the two germline ends. Full variable domain (missing parts from reference TRBV11-2 and TRBJ1-1): EAGVAQSPRYKIIEKRQSVAFWCNPISGHATLYWYQQILGQGPKLLIQFQNNGVVDDSQLPKDRFSAERLKGVDSTLKIQPAKLEDSAVYLCASSFNPQVNTEAFFGQGTRLTVV.

This clonotype occurred many times. V and J are TRBV20-1 and TRBJ1-5; 10 nucleotides agree with TRBD1. Germline V CDR1 and CDR2: DFQATT, SNEGSKA (reference sequence). J lost 0 bases, V lost 6 bases, and 8 bases had no gene match. The CDR3 extends over 16 amino acids. The CDR3 sequence is CSATGTGDYSNQPQHF. The CDR3 DNA is TGCAGTGCGACCGGGACAGGGGACTATAGCAATCAGCCCCAGCATTTT.